These 5 T cell receptor beta chains were all obtained from the same sample, sequenced in a study of beta chain features in type 1 diabetes. The whole isolated RNA underwent reverse transcription, so sequencing captured expressed TCRB transcripts. The table came from immunoSEQ multiplex PCR; TCRdb's copy has only in-frame clones and leaves some out. The data contain about 350,000 clones, around 20% of them singletons. Specimen: naive CD4+ T cells from blood. The origin of the receptors is a woman aged 18-29 years in good health.

The chain combines TRBV27 with TRBJ1-1, with D perhaps matching TRBD1 (5 bases). This CDR3 has 11 amino acids. Germline loops: CDR1 MNHEY, CDR2 SMNVEV (reference sequence). V gave up 4 bases and J gave up 7 bases, with 7 bases separating them. The CDR3 here is CASSSGVEAFF. DNA for the CDR3: TGTGCCAGCAGTTCGGGGGTTGAAGCTTTCTTT.

The chain combines TRBV7-6 with TRBJ1-2; TRBD1 matches at 10 bases. J was trimmed by 6 bases and V by 3 bases; bases with no gene match: 10. The length of the CDR3 is 16 residues. Germline CDR1 and CDR2: SGHVS and FNYEAQ. CDR3 sequence: CASSFSSRQGADGYTF. The CDR3, as DNA: TGTGCCAGCAGCTTCTCCAGTCGACAGGGGGCGGATGGCTACACCTTC.

CDR3 in DNA: TGTGCCAGCAGCATAGGACTAGCGGGAGTTGCCTACAATGAGCAGTTCTTC. It specifies CASSIGLAGVAYNEQFF. The chain has TRBV7-9 and TRBJ2-1; 13 positions match TRBD2. The germline gives CDR1 SEHNR, CDR2 FQNEAQ (reference sequence). CDR3 length: 17 amino acids. V gave up 5 bases and J gave up 2 bases; unmatched junction bases: 6. Complete variable domain (other parts from reference TRBV7-9 and TRBJ2-1): DTGVSQNPRHKITKRGQNVTFRCDPISEHNRLYWYRQTLGQGPEFLTYFQNEAQLEKSRLLSDRFSAERPKGSFSTLEIQRTEQGDSAMYLCASSIGLAGVAYNEQFFGPGTRLTVL.

Only a few counts were recorded for this clone. The chain uses TRBV11-1 and TRBJ1-1; a weak D match, TRBD1 (6 bases). V lost 3 bases and J lost 3, with 8 bases in between. Germline CDR1 and CDR2: SGHAT and FQDESV (reference sequence). This CDR3 comprises 13 residues. Here the CDR3 reads CASSLGQYTEAFF. CDR3 nucleotide sequence: TGTGCCAGCAGCTTGGGACAATACACTGAAGCTTTCTTT. The variable domain in full, completed from reference TRBV11-1 and TRBJ1-1, reads EAEVAQSPRYKITEKSQAVAFWCDPISGHATLYWYRQILGQGPELLVQFQDESVVDDSQLPKDRFSAERLKGVDSTLKIQPAELGDSAMYLCASSLGQYTEAFFGQGTRLTVV.

The sample holds a few counts of this clone. The chain employs TRBV4-1 and TRBJ1-5, with TRBD1 matching over 9 bases. The germline CDR1 and CDR2 sequences are MGHRA and YSYEKL. V shed 4 bases, J shed 0 bases, and the junction held 7 bases outside the gene matches. The CDR3 consists of 17 residues. CDR3 amino acids: CASSLPGTGLSNQPQHF. CDR3 in DNA: TGCGCCAGCAGCCTACCTGGGACAGGGCTTAGCAATCAGCCCCAGCATTTT.